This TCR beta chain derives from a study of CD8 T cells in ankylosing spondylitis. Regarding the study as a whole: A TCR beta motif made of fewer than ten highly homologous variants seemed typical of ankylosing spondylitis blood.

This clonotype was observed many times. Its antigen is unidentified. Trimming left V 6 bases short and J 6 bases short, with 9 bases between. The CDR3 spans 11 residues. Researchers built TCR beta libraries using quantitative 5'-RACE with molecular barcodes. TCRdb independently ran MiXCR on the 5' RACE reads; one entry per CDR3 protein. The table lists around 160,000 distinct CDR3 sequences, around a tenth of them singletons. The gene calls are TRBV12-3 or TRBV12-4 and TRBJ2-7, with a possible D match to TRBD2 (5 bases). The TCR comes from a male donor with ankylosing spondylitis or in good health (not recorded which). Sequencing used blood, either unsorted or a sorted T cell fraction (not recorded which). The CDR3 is CASSNGGEQYF. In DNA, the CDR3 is TGTGCCAGCAGCAATGGAGGCGAGCAGTACTTC.